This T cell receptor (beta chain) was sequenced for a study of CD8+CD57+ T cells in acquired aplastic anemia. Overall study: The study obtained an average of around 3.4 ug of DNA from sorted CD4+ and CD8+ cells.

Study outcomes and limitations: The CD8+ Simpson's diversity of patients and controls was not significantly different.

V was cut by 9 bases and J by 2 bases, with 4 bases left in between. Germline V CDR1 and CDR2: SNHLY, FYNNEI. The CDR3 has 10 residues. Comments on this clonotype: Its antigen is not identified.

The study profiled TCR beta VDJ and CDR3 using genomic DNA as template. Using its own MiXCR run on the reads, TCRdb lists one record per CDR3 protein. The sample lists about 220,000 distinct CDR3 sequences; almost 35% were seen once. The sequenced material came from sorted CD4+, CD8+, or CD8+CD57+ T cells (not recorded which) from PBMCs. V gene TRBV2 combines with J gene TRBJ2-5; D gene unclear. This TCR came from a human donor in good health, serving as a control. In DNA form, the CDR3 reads TGTGCCAGAGTTCAAGAGACCCAGTACTTC. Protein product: CARVQETQYF. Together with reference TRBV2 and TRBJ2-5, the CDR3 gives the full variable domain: EPEVTQTPSHQVTQMGQEVILRCVPISNHLYFYWYRQILGQKVEFLVSFYNNEISEKSEIFDDQFSVERPDGSNFTLKIRSTKLEDSAMYFCARVQETQYFGPGTRLLVL.